This entry lists 16 T cell receptor beta chains sequenced from one sample in a study of cytomegalovirus exposure and HLA in healthy donors. PCR was performed using 60 Vbeta and 13 Jbeta primers. Profiling relied on immunoSEQ multiplex PCR, and the TCRdb table lists in-frame clones only, not all of them. The sample includes approximately 110,000 clones, around 70% of them seen just once. Sequencing used PBMCs. Every receptor here comes from a woman aged 40 to 50 in good health and CMV-seropositive.

The gene calls are TRBV13 and TRBJ1-1; D is unclear. The length of the CDR3 is 13 residues. The V gene lost 5 bases and the J gene lost 6 bases, with 13 bases spanning the gap. Germline V CDR1 and CDR2: PRHDT, FYEKMQ (reference sequence). The CDR3 DNA is TGTGCCAGCAGCCGCTTTGCGGAATCTGAAGCTTTCTTT. This sequence encodes CASSRFAESEAFF.

The rearrangement links TRBV9 to TRBJ2-7; possibly TRBD2 for D (6 bases). V gave up 0 bases and J gave up 5 bases, with 15 bases separating them. From germline, CDR1 is SGDLS and CDR2 YYNGEE. The CDR3 runs 15 residues. CDR3: CASSVASGVGDEQYF. The CDR3 DNA follows: TGTGCCAGCAGCGTAGCTTCGGGAGTTGGAGACGAGCAGTACTTC.

Sample share makes this clone medium-sized. The rearrangement uses TRBV10-3 and TRBJ1-3; possibly TRBD1 for D (5 bases). Germline assignment: CDR1 ENHRY and CDR2 SYGVKD. The CDR3 covers 15 residues. With 5 bases removed from V and 1 base from J, the gap between germline ends came to 12 bases. CDR3: CAISREPGSGNTIYF. As DNA, the CDR3 is TGTGCCATCAGTCGCGAGCCAGGGTCTGGAAACACCATATATTTT.

This clone was observed a handful of times. The rearrangement uses TRBV19 and TRBJ1-6; a weak D match, TRBD1 (5 bases). The germline V gene encodes CDR1 LNHDA and CDR2 SQIVND (reference sequence). Trimming left V 8 bases short and J 5 bases short, with 13 bases between. This CDR3 is built from 14 residues. For the CDR3, the DNA is TGTGCCAGTTCCGACGGAGGGGATAATTCACCCCTCCACTTT. This gives the protein CASSDGGDNSPLHF.

This clone occurred a few times. The chain joins TRBV27 to TRBJ1-2, with D tentatively TRBD1 (6 bases). V shed 4 bases and J shed 8 bases, with 14 bases lying between them. This CDR3 spans 13 amino acids. The germline CDR1 and CDR2 sequences are MNHEY and SMNVEV (reference sequence). This chain's CDR3 is CASSSQGSLGYTF. The CDR3 DNA reads as TGTGCCAGCAGTTCTCAGGGGAGTTTGGGCTACACCTTC.

On this clone itself: Other nucleotide sequences from this sample produce the same CDR3. J is TRBJ1-1 and V is TRBV19; D may be TRBD1 (6 bases). The V end lost 7 bases, the J end lost 10 bases, and 13 bases lay between the germline ends. This CDR3 region has 11 residues. Germline CDR1 LNHDA, CDR2 SQIVND (reference sequence). The DNA of the CDR3 is TGTGCCAGTACAGGGGTTAGTGGAGCTTTCTTT. Protein: CASTGVSGAFF.

The V call is TRBV7-2, the J call TRBJ2-4; 7 nucleotides agree with TRBD1. CDR1 and CDR2 from the germline V gene are SGHTA and FQGNSA. This CDR3 region has 13 residues. The V and J ends lost 6 bases and 8 bases, in that order; junction bases with no gene match: 7. The CDR3 protein is CASSPLTGHIQYF. As DNA, the CDR3 is TGTGCCAGCAGTCCATTGACAGGGCACATTCAGTACTTC.

There are a few counts of this clone. The J gene is TRBJ2-5, the V gene TRBV5-1, with 9 bases aligning to TRBD1. CDR3 length: 16 amino acids. Germline trimming cut 0 bases from V and 4 bases from J; bases unmatched to any gene: 7. Germline assignment: CDR1 SGHRS and CDR2 YFSETQ. The CDR3 DNA reads TGCGCCAGCAGCTTGGATCCGGGACAGGGAGGAGAGACCCAGTACTTC. It translates to CASSLDPGQGGETQYF. Together with reference TRBV5-1 and TRBJ2-5, the CDR3 gives the full variable domain: KAGVTQTPRYLIKTRGQQVTLSCSPISGHRSVSWYQQTPGQGLQFLFEYFSETQRNKGNFPGRFSGRQFSNSRSEMNVSTLELGDSALYLCASSLDPGQGGETQYFGPGTRLLVL.

The rearrangement joins TRBV5-1 to TRBJ1-2; D is uncertain. This CDR3 is 14 amino acids long. V dropped 4 bases and J dropped 7 bases, with 17 bases sitting between them. CDR1 SGHRS and CDR2 YFSETQ come from the germline V gene. The CDR3 spells CASSTDQRVGGYTF. CDR3 DNA: TGCGCCAGCAGCACGGACCAGCGGGTAGGTGGCTACACCTTC.

For the CDR3, the DNA is TGTGCCAGCGCCCGGGGACAGGGGTCCCCCCTTTCCTACGAGCAGTACTTC. Protein: CASARGQGSPLSYEQYF. The chain couples TRBV4-2 to TRBJ2-7; 10 bases fit TRBD1. Germline-derived CDR1 and CDR2 are LGHNA and YNFKEQ. Trimming cost V 8 bases and J 1 base; bases outside gene matches: 14. The CDR3 loop spans 17 amino acids.

The chain recombines TRBV7-8 with TRBJ1-4; the D is unclear. This CDR3 region has 14 residues. The germline V gene encodes CDR1 SGHVS and CDR2 FQNEAQ. Trimming stripped 3 bases from V and 4 bases from J, with 9 bases between. The CDR3 DNA reads TGTGCCAGCAGCTTTCCAGGATTTAATGAAAAACTGTTTTTT. It is translated as CASSFPGFNEKLFF.

Remarks on this clone: A read error may account for a junction end that differs from germline. The chain has TRBV7-7 and TRBJ2-3; 9 bases map to TRBD2. The germline V gene has CDR1 SSHAT and CDR2 FNYEAQ (reference sequence). The CDR3 loop spans 16 amino acids. The CDR3 nucleotides are TGTGCTAGCAGCCCGCGACTAGCGGAAAGCACAGATACGCAGTATTTT. It yields the protein CASSPRLAESTDTQYF. Looking up the rest from reference TRBV7-7 and TRBJ2-3 gives the full variable domain: GAGVSQSPRYKVTKRGQDVTLRCDPISSHATLYWYQQALGQGPEFLTYFNYEAQPDKSGLPSDRFSAERPEGSISTLTIQRTEQRDSAMYRCASSPRLAESTDTQYFGPGTRLTVL.

The chain is built from TRBV12-2 and TRBJ1-2; the table's TRBD1 call for D was not verified on the DNA. TRBV12-2 is reported as a pseudogene. This CDR3 is 16 amino acids long. This CDR3 is CASRLQLGQGEWGYTF. In nucleotides, the CDR3 is TGTGCAAGTCGCTTACAACTGGGACAGGGGGAATGGGGCTACACCTTC.

This chain links TRBV9 with TRBJ1-5; 10 bases are shared with TRBD1. With V trimmed by 4 bases and J by 4 bases, 2 bases remained unmatched. The CDR3 consists of 14 residues. Germline lookup yields CDR1 SGDLS and CDR2 YYNGEE. This chain's CDR3 is CASSRGQGNQPQHF. As DNA, the CDR3 is TGTGCCAGCAGCAGGGGACAGGGGAATCAGCCCCAGCATTTT.

This clone was observed a single time. V usage is TRBV7-9 and J usage is TRBJ1-4; D is unresolved. The CDR3 extends over 13 amino acids. Between the trimmed V and J ends, which lost 5 bases and 7 bases, there was a span of 11 bases. Germline V lookup: CDR1 SEHNR, CDR2 FQNEAQ (reference sequence). CDR3 coding DNA: TGTGCCAGCAGCAAACAAGGCGGTGAAAAACTGTTTTTT. Translation gives CASSKQGGEKLFF.

The V gene is TRBV28, the J gene TRBJ2-5; 10 bases agree with TRBD1. CDR1 and CDR2 (germline): MDHEN, SYDVKM. This CDR3 contains 15 residues. The junction had 8 bases not matched to a gene; V was cut back by 8 bases and J by 2 bases. CDR3 sequence (DNA): TGTGCCAGCTCGACAGGGGGCGCTGGGCAAGAGACCCAGTACTTC. Translated: CASSTGGAGQETQYF.